The TCR beta chain under discussion was sequenced for a study of Ad26.COV2.S vaccination and SARS-CoV-2 variants. Study as a whole: Doses of Ad26.COV2.S were injected into muscle once or twice, 56 days apart.

The treatment here: about 20 received Ad26.COV2.S at low or high dose, single or two shots; several received placebo; per-sample allocation not given. The investigators took samples on day 63 after the first vaccine or placebo injection. Cohort 1b enrolled adults aged 18-55 years in Boston. This clone is a singleton in its sample. Its matching antigen is unknown. The CDR3 runs to 13 residues. V lost 7 bases to trimming and J lost 7 bases, with 11 bases between them. Germline assignment: CDR1 MGHDK and CDR2 SYGVNS. TCRdb keeps only in-frame clones here, not all; method: immunoSEQ multiplex PCR. The repertoire holds over 450,000 clones, with 70% to 90% as singletons. Study-wide points: TCR breadth and depth analyses may have underestimated total T cell responses.

The V call is TRBV25-1, the J call TRBJ1-6, with D tentatively TRBD1 (5 bases). Source: peripheral blood, taken in a trial of Ad26.COV2.S vaccine versus placebo. This TCR was recovered from a person between 18 and 65 years old who received the Ad26.COV2.S COVID-19 vaccine or a placebo. Here the CDR3 reads CASKRGANSPLHF. The CDR3 bases are TGTGCCAGCAAACGAGGGGCAAATTCACCCCTCCACTTT.